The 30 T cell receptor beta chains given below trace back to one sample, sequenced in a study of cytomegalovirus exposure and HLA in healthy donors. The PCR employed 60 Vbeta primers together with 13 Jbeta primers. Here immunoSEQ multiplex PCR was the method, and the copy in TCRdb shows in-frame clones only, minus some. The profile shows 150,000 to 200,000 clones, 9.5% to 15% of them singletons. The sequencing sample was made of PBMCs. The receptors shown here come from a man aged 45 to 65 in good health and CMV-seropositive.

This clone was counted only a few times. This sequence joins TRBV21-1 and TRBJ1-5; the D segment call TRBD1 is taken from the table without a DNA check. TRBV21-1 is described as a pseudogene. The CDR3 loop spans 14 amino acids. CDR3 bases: TGTGCCGGAACAGGGATGGATAGCAATCAGCCCCAGCATTTT. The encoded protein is CAGTGMDSNQPQHF.

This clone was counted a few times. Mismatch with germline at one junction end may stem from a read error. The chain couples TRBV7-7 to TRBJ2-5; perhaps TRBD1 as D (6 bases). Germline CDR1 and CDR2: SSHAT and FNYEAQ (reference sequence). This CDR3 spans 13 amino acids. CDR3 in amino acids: CASSATGTETQYF. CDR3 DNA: TGTGCTAGCAGTGCTACAGGGACAGAGACCCAGTACTTC.

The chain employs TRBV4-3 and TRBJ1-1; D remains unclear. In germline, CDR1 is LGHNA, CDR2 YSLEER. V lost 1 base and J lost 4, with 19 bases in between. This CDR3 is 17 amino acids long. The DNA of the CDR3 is TGCGCCAGCAGCCAAGGTCTCCCCGGGTCACAAGCCACTGAAGCTTTCTTT. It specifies CASSQGLPGSQATEAFF.

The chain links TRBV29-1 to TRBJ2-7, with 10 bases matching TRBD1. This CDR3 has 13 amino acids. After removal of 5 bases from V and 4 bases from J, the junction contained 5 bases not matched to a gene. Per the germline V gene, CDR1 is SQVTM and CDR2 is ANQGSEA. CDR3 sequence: CSVSRTGGYEQYF. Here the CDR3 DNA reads TGCAGCGTTAGTCGGACAGGGGGTTACGAGCAGTACTTC.

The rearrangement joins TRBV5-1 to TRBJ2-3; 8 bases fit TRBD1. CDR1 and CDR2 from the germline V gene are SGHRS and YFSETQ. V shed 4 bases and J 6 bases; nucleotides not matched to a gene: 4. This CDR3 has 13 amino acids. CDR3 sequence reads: CASSQGAPDTQYF. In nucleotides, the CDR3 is TGCGCCAGCAGCCAGGGGGCCCCTGATACGCAGTATTTT.

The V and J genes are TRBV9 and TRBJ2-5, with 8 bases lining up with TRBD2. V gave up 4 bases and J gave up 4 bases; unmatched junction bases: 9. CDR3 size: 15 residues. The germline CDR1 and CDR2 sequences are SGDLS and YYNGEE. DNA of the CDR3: TGTGCCAGCAGCCGACCGAGCGGGGGAGTAGAGACCCAGTACTTC. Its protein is CASSRPSGGVETQYF.

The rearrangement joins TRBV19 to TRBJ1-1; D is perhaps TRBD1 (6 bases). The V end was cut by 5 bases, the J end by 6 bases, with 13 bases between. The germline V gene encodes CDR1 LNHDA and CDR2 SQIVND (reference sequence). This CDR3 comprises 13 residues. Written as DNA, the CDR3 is TGTGCCAGTAGTCAGGGACACCTAGCTGAAGCTTTCTTT. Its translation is CASSQGHLAEAFF.

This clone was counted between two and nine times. DNA of the CDR3: TGTGCCAGTCAGGTGGCTGGGGCCAACGTCCTGACTTTC. Translated: CASQVAGANVLTF. The V gene is TRBV7-2, the J gene TRBJ2-6; D gene unclear. CDR1 SGHTA and CDR2 FQGNSA come from the germline V gene. This CDR3 spans 13 amino acids. Trimming removed 9 bases at V and 2 bases at J, with 8 bases between.

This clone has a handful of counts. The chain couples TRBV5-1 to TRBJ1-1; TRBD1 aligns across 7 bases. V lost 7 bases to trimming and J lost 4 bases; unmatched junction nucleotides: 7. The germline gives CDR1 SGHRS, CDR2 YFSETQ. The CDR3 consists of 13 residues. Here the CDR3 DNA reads TGCGCCAGCCGCACAGGGGTGGGCACTGAAGCTTTCTTT. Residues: CASRTGVGTEAFF.

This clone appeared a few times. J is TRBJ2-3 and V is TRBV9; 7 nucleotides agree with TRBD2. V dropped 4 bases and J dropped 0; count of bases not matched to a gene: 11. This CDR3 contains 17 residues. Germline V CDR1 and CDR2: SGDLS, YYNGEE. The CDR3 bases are TGTGCCAGCAGCATCACTACTAGCGCCCCTAGCACAGATACGCAGTATTTT. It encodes CASSITTSAPSTDTQYF.

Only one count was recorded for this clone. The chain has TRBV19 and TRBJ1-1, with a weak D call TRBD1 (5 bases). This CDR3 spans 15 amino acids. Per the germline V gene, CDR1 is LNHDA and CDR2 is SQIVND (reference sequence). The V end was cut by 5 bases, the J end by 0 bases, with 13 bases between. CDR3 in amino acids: CASSPAGRVNTEAFF. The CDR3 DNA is TGTGCCAGTAGTCCAGCGGGCAGGGTGAACACTGAAGCTTTCTTT.

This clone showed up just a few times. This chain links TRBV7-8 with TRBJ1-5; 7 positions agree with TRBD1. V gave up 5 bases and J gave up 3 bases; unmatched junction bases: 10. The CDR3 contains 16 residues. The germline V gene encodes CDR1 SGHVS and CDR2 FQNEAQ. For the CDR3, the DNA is TGTGCCAGCAGCCCCCAGGGACAGTTAATCAATCAGCCCCAGCATTTT. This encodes CASSPQGQLINQPQHF. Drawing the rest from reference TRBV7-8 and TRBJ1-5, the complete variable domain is GAGVSQSPRYKVAKRGQDVALRCDPISGHVSLFWYQQALGQGPEFLTYFQNEAQLDKSGLPSDRFFAERPEGSVSTLKIQRTQQEDSAVYLCASSPQGQLINQPQHFGDGTRLSIL.

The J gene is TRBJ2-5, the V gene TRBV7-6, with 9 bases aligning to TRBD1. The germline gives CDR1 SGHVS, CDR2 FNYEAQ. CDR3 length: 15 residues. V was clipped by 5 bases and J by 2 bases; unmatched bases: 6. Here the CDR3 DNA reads TGTGCCAGCAGCGCGGGGACAGGGAGGCAAGAGACCCAGTACTTC. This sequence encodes CASSAGTGRQETQYF.

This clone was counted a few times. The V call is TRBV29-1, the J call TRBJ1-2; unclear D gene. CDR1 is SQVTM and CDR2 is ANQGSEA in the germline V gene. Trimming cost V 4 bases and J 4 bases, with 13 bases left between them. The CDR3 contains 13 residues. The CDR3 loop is CSVARAGPYGYTF. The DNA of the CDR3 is TGCAGCGTTGCTCGGGCGGGCCCCTATGGCTACACCTTC.

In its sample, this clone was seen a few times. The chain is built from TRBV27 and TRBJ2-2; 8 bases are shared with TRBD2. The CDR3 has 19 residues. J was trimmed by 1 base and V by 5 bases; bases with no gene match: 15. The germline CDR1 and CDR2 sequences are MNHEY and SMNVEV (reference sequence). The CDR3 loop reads CASSPRDTSGRRNTGELFF. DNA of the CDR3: TGTGCCAGCAGTCCTAGGGATACTAGCGGACGCCGGAACACCGGGGAGCTGTTTTTT.

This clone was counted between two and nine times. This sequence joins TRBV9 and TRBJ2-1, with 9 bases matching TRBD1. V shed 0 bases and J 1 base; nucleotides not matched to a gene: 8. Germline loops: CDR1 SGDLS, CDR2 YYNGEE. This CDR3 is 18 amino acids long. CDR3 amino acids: CASSVGLSGQGSYNEQFF. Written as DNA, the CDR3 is TGTGCCAGCAGCGTAGGTCTTTCGGGACAGGGATCCTACAATGAGCAGTTCTTC.

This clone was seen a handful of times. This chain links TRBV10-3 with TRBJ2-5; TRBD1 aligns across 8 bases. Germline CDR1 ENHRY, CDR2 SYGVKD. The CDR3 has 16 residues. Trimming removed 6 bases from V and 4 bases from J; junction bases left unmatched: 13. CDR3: CAIRGSGTGSGETQYF. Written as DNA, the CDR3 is TGTGCCATCAGGGGCTCCGGGACAGGATCAGGAGAGACCCAGTACTTC.

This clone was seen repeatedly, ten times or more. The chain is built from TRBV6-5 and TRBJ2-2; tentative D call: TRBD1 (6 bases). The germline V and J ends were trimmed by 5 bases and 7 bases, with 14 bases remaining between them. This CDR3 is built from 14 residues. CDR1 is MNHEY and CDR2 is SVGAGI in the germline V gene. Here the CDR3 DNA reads TGTGCCAGCAGTCCACAGGGATTGGGCGGGGAGCTGTTTTTT. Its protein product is CASSPQGLGGELFF.

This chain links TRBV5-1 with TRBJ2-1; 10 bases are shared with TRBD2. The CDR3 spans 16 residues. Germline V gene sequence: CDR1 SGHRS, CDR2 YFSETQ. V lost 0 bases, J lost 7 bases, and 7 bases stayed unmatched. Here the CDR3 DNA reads TGCGCCAGCAGCTTGGAAGCGGGGGGGCGGGGAAATGAGCAGTTCTTC. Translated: CASSLEAGGRGNEQFF.

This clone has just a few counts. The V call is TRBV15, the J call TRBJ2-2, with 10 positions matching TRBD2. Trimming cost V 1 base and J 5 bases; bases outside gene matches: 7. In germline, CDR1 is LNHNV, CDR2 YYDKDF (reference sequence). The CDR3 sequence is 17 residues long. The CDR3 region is CATSRGRSGGATGELFF. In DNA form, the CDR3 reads TGTGCCACCAGCAGAGGTAGAAGCGGGGGGGCAACCGGGGAGCTGTTTTTT.

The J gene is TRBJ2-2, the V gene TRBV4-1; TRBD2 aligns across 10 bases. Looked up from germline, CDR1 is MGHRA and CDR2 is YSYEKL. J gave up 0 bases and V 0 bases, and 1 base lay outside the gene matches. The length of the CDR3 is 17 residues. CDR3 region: CASSQDLAGANTGELFF. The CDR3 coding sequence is TGCGCCAGCAGCCAAGATCTAGCGGGGGCGAACACCGGGGAGCTGTTTTTT.

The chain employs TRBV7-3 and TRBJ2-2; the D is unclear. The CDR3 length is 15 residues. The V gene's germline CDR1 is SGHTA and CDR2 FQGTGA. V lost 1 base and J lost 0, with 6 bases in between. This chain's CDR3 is CASSLRAPNTGELFF. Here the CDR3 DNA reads TGTGCCAGCAGCTTAAGGGCCCCGAACACCGGGGAGCTGTTTTTT.

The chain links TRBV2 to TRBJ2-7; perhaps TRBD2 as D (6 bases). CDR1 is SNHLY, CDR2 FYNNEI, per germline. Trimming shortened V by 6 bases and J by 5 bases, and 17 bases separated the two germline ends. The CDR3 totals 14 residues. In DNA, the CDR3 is TGTGCCAGCAGACCCGGGACTGGGGGGAACGAGCAGTACTTC. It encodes CASRPGTGGNEQYF.

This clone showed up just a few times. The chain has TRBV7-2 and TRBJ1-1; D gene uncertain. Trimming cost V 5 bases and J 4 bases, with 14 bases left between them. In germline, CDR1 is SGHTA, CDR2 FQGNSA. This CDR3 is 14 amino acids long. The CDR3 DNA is TGTGCCAGCAGCCCCTCGGTGGGCCCCACTGAAGCTTTCTTT. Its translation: CASSPSVGPTEAFF.

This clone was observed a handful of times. The chain's CDR3 is CASSPHPSGSSYEQYF. CDR3 sequence (DNA): TGTGCCAGTAGTCCGCACCCTAGCGGAAGCTCCTACGAGCAGTACTTC. The chain employs TRBV19 and TRBJ2-7; 7 bases align to TRBD2. The CDR3 has 16 amino acids. Per the germline V gene, CDR1 is LNHDA and CDR2 is SQIVND (reference sequence). V gave up 5 bases and J gave up 0 bases; unmatched junction bases: 10.

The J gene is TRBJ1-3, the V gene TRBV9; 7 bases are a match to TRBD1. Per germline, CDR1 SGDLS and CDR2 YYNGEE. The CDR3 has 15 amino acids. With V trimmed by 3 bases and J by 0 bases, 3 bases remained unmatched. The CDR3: CASSGQGVSGNTIYF. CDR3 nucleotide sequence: TGTGCCAGCAGCGGACAGGGCGTCTCTGGAAACACCATATATTTT.

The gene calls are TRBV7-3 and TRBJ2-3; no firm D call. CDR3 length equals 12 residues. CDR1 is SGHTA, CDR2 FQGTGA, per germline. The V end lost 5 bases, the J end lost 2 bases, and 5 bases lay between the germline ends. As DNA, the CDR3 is TGTGCCAGCAGCCTGTCCACAGATACGCAGTATTTT. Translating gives CASSLSTDTQYF.

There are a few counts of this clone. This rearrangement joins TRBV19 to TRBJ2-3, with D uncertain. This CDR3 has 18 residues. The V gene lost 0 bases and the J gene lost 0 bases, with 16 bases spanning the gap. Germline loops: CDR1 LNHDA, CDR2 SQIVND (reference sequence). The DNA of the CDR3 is TGTGCCAGTAGTATAGATAAGCTAGGCGGCTCTAGCACAGATACGCAGTATTTT. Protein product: CASSIDKLGGSSTDTQYF.

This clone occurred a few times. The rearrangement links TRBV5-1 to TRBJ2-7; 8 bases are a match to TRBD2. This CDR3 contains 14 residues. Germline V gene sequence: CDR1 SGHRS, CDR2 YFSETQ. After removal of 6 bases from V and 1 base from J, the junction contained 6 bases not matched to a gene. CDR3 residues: CASTRAGGSYEQYF. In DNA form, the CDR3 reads TGCGCCAGCACGCGGGCGGGGGGTTCCTACGAGCAGTACTTC.

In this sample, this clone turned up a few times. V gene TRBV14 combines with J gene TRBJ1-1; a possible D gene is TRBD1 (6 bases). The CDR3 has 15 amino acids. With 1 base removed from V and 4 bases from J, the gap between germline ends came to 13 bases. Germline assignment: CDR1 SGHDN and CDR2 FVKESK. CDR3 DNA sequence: TGTGCCAGCAGCCAAGCTACAGGGTTGGGCACTGAAGCTTTCTTT. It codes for CASSQATGLGTEAFF.